The rows below give T cell receptor beta chains drawn from one sample of a study of cytomegalovirus exposure and HLA in healthy donors. Sequencing used immunoSEQ multiplex PCR; TCRdb keeps in-frame clones, though not all of them. Here the sample spans around 140,000 clones, almost 85% being singletons. The sample was PBMCs. Receptors originate from a woman aged 55-69 years in good health and CMV-seropositive. Each CDR3 is given with its conserved first and last residue. Each record gives: V gene, D gene, CDR3 length, J gene, clone size, CDR3 protein, CDR3 DNA. A D gene is named only where the DNA matches it firmly. Where a row states a size, it is once, few, many or the class of an expanded clone; other rows omit it.

TRBV19	.	14	TRBJ1-1	.	CASSINGVNTEAFF	TGTGCCAGTAGTATTAACGGAGTGAACACTGAAGCTTTCTTT
TRBV5-1	.	14	TRBJ2-1	.	CASSSGLGANEQFF	TGCGCCAGCAGCTCCGGACTGGGGGCCAATGAGCAGTTCTTC
TRBV5-6	TRBD1	15	TRBJ2-7	.	CASSFLGTGSYEQYF	TGTGCCAGCAGCTTCCTCGGGACAGGGTCCTACGAGCAGTACTTC
TRBV7-2	TRBD2	16	TRBJ2-7	.	CASSTRTSGRSYEQYF	TGTGCCAGCAGCACCCGGACTAGCGGGAGATCCTACGAGCAGTACTTC
TRBV7-9	.	15	TRBJ2-5	.	CASAYFSGPQETQYF	TGTGCCAGCGCCTACTTTTCAGGTCCTCAAGAGACCCAGTACTTC
TRBV11-1	TRBD2	16	TRBJ2-3	.	CASSLVAGAGTDTQYF	TGTGCCAGCAGCCTGGTAGCGGGAGCAGGGACAGATACGCAGTATTTT
TRBV29-1	.	13	TRBJ2-7	.	CSARSLANYEQYF	TGCAGCGCCCGGTCCCTAGCCAACTACGAGCAGTACTTC
TRBV29-1	.	13	TRBJ1-1	.	CSVEPQGQTEAFF	TGCAGCGTTGAACCCCAGGGGCAAACTGAAGCTTTCTTT
TRBV10-3	.	15	TRBJ1-1	.	CAISAPGTRQGEAFF	TGTGCCATCAGTGCCCCTGGGACCCGCCAGGGGGAAGCTTTCTTT
TRBV21-1	.	14	TRBJ1-1	.	CASSAKTGRTEAFF	TGTGCCAGCAGCGCCAAGACAGGGCGGACTGAAGCTTTCTTT
TRBV11-3	.	11	TRBJ2-7	.	CASSSNYEQYF	TGTGCCAGCAGCTCTAACTACGAGCAGTACTTC
TRBV14	.	14	TRBJ1-1	.	CASSHRGVNTEAFF	TGTGCCAGCAGCCACCGGGGGGTCAACACTGAAGCTTTCTTT
TRBV4-1	TRBD2	15	TRBJ2-7	.	CASSQGLAGAYEQYF	TGCGCCAGCAGCCAAGGGCTAGCGGGGGCCTACGAGCAGTACTTC
TRBV29-1	.	14	TRBJ1-2	.	CSVERAGINYGYTF	TGCAGCGTAGAGAGGGCTGGCATTAACTATGGCTACACCTTC
TRBV4-3	.	16	TRBJ1-1	.	CASSQDRGVWNTEAFF	TGCGCCAGCAGCCAAGATCGCGGGGTGTGGAACACTGAAGCTTTCTTT
TRBV29-1	.	11	TRBJ1-1	.	CSGGHISAAFF	TGCAGCGGCGGACACATCTCGGCGGCTTTCTTT
TRBV10-1	TRBD2	13	TRBJ2-1	.	CARVPGGSNEQFF	TGCGCCAGGGTCCCGGGGGGGAGCAATGAGCAGTTCTTC
TRBV28	.	13	TRBJ2-1	.	CASRRGIADEQFF	TGTGCCAGCAGGAGGGGGATTGCTGATGAGCAGTTCTTC
TRBV15	TRBD1	15	TRBJ1-1	.	CATSTGTGVNTEAFF	TGTGCCACCAGCACAGGGACAGGGGTGAACACTGAAGCTTTCTTT
TRBV27	.	17	TRBJ2-1	once	CASSLSEGTVIYNEQFF	TGTGCCAGCAGTTTATCGGAGGGGACAGTGATTTACAATGAGCAGTTCTTC
TRBV30	.	14	TRBJ1-4	.	CAWSQGGGNEKLFF	TGTGCCTGGAGTCAGGGAGGGGGTAATGAAAAACTGTTTTTT
TRBV7-7	.	13	TRBJ2-5	.	CASSLASVETQYF	TGTGCTAGCAGCTTAGCGTCGGTTGAGACCCAGTACTTC
TRBV19	.	14	TRBJ2-1	few	CASSVGVIYNEQFF	TGTGCCAGTAGTGTAGGAGTCATCTACAATGAGCAGTTCTTC
TRBV5-6	.	13	TRBJ1-4	few	CASSLVGAEKLFF	TGTGCCAGCAGCTTGGTTGGGGCTGAAAAACTGTTTTTT
TRBV5-4	.	13	TRBJ2-7	.	CASSFELSDEQYF	TGTGCCAGCAGCTTCGAGCTCTCGGACGAGCAGTACTTC
TRBV6-5	.	14	TRBJ2-7	.	CASSAAFTPGEQYF	TGTGCCAGCAGCGCGGCCTTCACCCCGGGCGAGCAGTACTTC
TRBV7-2	TRBD2	14	TRBJ2-5	.	CASSAGGGGETQYF	TGTGCCAGCAGCGCAGGTGGCGGGGGAGAGACCCAGTACTTC
TRBV30	TRBD1	14	TRBJ2-2	.	CARLGQGDTGELFF	TGTGCCCGGTTAGGACAGGGGGACACCGGGGAGCTGTTTTTT
TRBV5-4	.	13	TRBJ2-7	.	CASSLLESYEQYF	TGTGCCAGCAGCTTGTTAGAATCCTACGAGCAGTACTTC
TRBV18	TRBD2	14	TRBJ2-5	.	CASSPPGGSETQYF	TGTGCCAGCTCACCACCGGGGGGGTCAGAGACCCAGTACTTC
TRBV11-1	TRBD1	15	TRBJ2-7	few	CASSLAGTGSGEQYF	TGTGCCAGCAGCTTAGCCGGGACAGGGTCTGGCGAGCAGTACTTC
TRBV27	TRBD2	13	TRBJ2-1	.	CASSSLSGGGQFF	TGTGCCAGCAGTTCTCTCTCGGGGGGTGGGCAGTTCTTC
TRBV7-3	TRBD1	16	TRBJ2-6	.	CASSSGTGLGANVLTF	TGTGCCAGCAGTTCCGGGACAGGGCTGGGGGCCAACGTCCTGACTTTC
TRBV5-1	TRBD1	14	TRBJ1-2	.	CASSYYGQGDGYTF	TGCGCCAGCAGCTATTATGGACAGGGCGACGGCTACACCTTC
TRBV9	TRBD2	14	TRBJ2-1	.	CASSAAGGHNEQFF	TGTGCCAGCAGCGCAGCGGGAGGGCACAATGAGCAGTTCTTC
TRBV4-3	TRBD2	15	TRBJ2-3	once	CASSQASGVTDTQYF	TGCGCCAGCAGCCAAGCTAGCGGAGTCACAGATACGCAGTATTTT
TRBV12-2	.	14	TRBJ2-7	once	CASRSLGSSYEQYF	TGTGCAAGTCGCTCACTGGGGAGCTCCTACGAGCAGTACTTC
TRBV19	.	14	TRBJ1-3	once	CASGGDRSGNTIYF	TGTGCCAGCGGCGGGGATCGCTCTGGAAACACCATATATTTT
TRBV30	.	16	TRBJ2-3	.	CAWSDYDSKATDTQYF	TGTGCCTGGAGTGACTACGACAGCAAGGCCACAGATACGCAGTATTTT
TRBV7-9	TRBD1	14	TRBJ1-3	.	CASSRTGFGNTIYF	TGTGCCAGCAGCCGGACAGGTTTTGGAAACACCATATATTTT
TRBV9	TRBD1	17	TRBJ1-1	once	CASSNRDRGLGGTEAFF	TGTGCCAGCAGCAACCGGGACAGGGGGCTTGGTGGCACTGAAGCTTTCTTT